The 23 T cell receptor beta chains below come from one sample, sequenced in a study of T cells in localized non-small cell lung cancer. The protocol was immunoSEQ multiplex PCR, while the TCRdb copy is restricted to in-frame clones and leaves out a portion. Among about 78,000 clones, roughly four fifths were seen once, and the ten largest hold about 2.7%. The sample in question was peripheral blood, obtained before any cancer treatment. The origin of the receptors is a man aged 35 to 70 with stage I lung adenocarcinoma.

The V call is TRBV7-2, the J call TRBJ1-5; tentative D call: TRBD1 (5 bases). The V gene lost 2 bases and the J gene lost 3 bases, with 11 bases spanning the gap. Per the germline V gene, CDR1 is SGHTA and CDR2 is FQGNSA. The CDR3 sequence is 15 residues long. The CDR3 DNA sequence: TGTGCCAGCAGCTTATCCCCGGGACTCAATCAGCCCCAGCATTTT. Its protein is CASSLSPGLNQPQHF.

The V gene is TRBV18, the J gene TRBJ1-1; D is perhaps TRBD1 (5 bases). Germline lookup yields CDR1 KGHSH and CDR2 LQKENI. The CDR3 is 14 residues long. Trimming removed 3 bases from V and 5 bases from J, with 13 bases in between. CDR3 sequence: CASSPSARGTEAFF. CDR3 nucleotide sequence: TGTGCCAGCTCACCCTCGGCACGGGGGACTGAAGCTTTCTTT.

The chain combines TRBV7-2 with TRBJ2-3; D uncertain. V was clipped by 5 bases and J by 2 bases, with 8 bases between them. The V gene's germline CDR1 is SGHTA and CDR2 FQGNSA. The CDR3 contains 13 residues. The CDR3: CASSPLDTDTQYF. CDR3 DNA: TGTGCCAGCAGCCCCCTAGACACAGATACGCAGTATTTT.

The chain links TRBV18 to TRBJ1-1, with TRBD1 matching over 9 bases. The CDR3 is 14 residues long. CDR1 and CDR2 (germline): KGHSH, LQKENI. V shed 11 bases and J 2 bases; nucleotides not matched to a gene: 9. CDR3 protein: CAGQGNRGNTEAFF. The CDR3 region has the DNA TGTGCCGGACAGGGGAACAGGGGAAACACTGAAGCTTTCTTT.

The CDR3 coding sequence is TGTGCCACCAGCGGGACTAGCGGGTTAAACAATGAGCAGTTCTTC. This codes for CATSGTSGLNNEQFF. The V call is TRBV15, the J call TRBJ2-1; 12 nucleotides agree with TRBD2. Germline-derived CDR1 and CDR2 are LNHNV and YYDKDF (reference sequence). Trimming at V came to 5 bases and at J to 5 bases, leaving 4 bases not matched to a gene. The CDR3 is 15 amino acids.

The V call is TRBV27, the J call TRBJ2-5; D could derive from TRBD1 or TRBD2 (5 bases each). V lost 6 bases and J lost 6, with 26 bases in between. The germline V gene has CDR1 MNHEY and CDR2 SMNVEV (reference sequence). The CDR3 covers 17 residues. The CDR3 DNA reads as TGTGCCAGCAGCCGAGGACGGGGCTGGGGGAAACAGCAGACCCAGTACTTC. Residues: CASSRGRGWGKQQTQYF.

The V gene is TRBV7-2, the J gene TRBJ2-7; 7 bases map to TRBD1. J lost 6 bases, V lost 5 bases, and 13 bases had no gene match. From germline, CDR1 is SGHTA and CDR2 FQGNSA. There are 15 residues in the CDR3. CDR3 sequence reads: CASSPRTGGGGEQYF. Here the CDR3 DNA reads TGTGCCAGCAGCCCGAGGACAGGCGGCGGCGGCGAGCAGTACTTC.

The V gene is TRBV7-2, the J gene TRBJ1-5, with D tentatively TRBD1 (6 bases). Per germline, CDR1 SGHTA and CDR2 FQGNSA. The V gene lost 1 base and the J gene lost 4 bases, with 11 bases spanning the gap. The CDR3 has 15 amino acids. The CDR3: CASSLEWGQNQPQHF. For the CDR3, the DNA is TGTGCCAGCAGCTTAGAGTGGGGGCAGAATCAGCCCCAGCATTTT.

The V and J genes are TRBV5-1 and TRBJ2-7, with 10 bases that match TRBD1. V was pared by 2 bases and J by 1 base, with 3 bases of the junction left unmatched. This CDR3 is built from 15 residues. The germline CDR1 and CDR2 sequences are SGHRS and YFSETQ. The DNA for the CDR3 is TGCGCCAGCAGCTTCAGACAGGGGGCGTCCTACGAGCAGTACTTC. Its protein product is CASSFRQGASYEQYF.

This CDR3 reads CASIQTEQYF. The CDR3 nucleotides read TGTGCCAGCATCCAGACGGAGCAGTACTTC. This rearrangement joins TRBV21-1 to TRBJ2-7. TRBV21-1 constitutes a pseudogene. The CDR3 loop spans 10 amino acids.

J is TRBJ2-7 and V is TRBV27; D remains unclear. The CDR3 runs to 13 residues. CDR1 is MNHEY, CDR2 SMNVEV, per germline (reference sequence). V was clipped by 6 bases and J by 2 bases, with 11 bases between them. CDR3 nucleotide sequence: TGTGCCAGCAGCCACTACGCTCCCTACGAGCAGTACTTC. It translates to CASSHYAPYEQYF.

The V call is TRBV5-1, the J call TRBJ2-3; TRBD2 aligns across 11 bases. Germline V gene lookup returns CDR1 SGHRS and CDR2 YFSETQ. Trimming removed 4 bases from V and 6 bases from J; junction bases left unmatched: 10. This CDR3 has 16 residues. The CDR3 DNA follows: TGCGCCAGCAGCCGGGGAACTAGCGGGAGTACCGATACGCAGTATTTT. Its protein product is CASSRGTSGSTDTQYF.

DNA for the CDR3: TGTGCCAGCAGCGTAGCGGGAGGTTGGACAGATACGCAGTATTTT. It encodes CASSVAGGWTDTQYF. The chain recombines TRBV9 with TRBJ2-3, with TRBD2 matching 7 bases. After removal of 0 bases from V and 3 bases from J, the junction contained 4 bases not matched to a gene. Germline V gene lookup returns CDR1 SGDLS and CDR2 YYNGEE. CDR3 length equals 15 residues.

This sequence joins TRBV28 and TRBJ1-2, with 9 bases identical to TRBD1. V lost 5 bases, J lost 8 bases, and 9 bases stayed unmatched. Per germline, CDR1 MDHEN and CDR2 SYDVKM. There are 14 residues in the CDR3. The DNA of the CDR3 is TGTGCCAGCAGTCCCGGGACAGGGAAGGAAGGCTACACCTTC. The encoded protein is CASSPGTGKEGYTF.

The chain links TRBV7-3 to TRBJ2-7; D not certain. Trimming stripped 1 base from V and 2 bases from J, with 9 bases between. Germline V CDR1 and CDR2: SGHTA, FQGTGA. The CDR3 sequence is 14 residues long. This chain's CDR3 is CASSLNPGPYEQYF. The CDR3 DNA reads TGTGCCAGCAGCTTAAACCCAGGCCCCTACGAGCAGTACTTC.

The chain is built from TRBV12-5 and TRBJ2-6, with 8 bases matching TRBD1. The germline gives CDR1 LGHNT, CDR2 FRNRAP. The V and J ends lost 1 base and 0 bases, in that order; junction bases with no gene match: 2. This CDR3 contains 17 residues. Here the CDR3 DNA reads TGTGCTAGTGGTTTGGGGACAGGGCTCTCTGGGGCCAACGTCCTGACTTTC. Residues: CASGLGTGLSGANVLTF.

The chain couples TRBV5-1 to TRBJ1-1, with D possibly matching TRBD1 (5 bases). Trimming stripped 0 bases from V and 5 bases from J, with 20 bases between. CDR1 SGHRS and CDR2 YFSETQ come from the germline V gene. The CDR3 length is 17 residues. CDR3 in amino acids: CASSLAGGRASQTEAFF. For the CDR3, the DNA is TGCGCCAGCAGCTTGGCCGGGGGGAGGGCTTCACAGACTGAAGCTTTCTTT.

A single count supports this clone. The CDR3 loop reads CASRRLVHSNQPQHF. The CDR3 DNA sequence: TGTGCCAGCAGACGGCTAGTCCATAGCAATCAGCCCCAGCATTTT. The V call is TRBV19, the J call TRBJ1-5, with D unclear. Germline CDR1 reads LNHDA; CDR2 reads SQIVND (reference sequence). The CDR3 covers 15 residues. V was cut by 9 bases and J by 0 bases, with 15 bases left in between.

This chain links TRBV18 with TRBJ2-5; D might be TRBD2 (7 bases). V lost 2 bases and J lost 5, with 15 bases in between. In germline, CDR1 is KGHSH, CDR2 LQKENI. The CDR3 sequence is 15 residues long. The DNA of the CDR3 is TGTGCCAGCTCACCAGGGGGGGGCGGCGAGGAGACCCAGTACTTC. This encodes CASSPGGGGEETQYF.

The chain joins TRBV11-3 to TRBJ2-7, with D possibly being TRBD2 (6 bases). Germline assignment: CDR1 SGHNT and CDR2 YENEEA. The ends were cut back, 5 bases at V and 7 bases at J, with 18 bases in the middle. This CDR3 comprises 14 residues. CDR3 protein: CASSPMGLRGEQYF. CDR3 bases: TGTGCCAGCAGCCCTATGGGACTTCGCGGAGAGCAGTACTTC.

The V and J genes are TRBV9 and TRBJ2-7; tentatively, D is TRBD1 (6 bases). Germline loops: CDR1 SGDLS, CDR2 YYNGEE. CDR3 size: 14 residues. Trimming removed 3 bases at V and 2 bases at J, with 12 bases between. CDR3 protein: CASSGMTGPYEQYF. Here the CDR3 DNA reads TGTGCCAGCAGCGGGATGACAGGACCCTACGAGCAGTACTTC.

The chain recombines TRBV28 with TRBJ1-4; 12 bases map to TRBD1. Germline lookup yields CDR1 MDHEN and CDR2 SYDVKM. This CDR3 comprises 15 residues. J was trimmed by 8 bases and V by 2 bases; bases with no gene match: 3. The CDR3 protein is CASSLSGTGGEKLFF. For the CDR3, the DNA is TGTGCCAGCAGTTTAAGCGGGACAGGGGGCGAAAAACTGTTTTTT.

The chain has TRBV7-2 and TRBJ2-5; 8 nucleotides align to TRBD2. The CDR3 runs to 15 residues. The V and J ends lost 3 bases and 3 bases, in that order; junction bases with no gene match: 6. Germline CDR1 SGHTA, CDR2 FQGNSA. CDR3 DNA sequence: TGTGCCAGCAGCTTCGGCGGGGGGAAGAAAGAGACCCAGTACTTC. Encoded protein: CASSFGGGKKETQYF. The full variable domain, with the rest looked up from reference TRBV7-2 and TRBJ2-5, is GAGVSQSPSNKVTEKGKDVELRCDPISGHTALYWYRQSLGQGLEFLIYFQGNSAPDKSGLPSDRFSAERTGGSVSTLTIQRTQQEDSAVYLCASSFGGGKKETQYFGPGTRLLVL.